Following are 7 T cell receptor beta chains from one sample sequenced in a study of T cells in Graves' hyperthyroidism and ophthalmopathy. Amplified regions were TCR beta CDR3 sequences from RNA transcripts. With the HTBI primer set, the TCR CDR3 went through a first round of RT-PCR. MiXCR, run by TCRdb on the multiplex PCR reads, gives a single entry per CDR3 protein. The data show roughly 720,000 distinct CDR3 sequences, 17% seen once. What was sequenced was blood. All receptors derive from a man aged 50 or older with Graves' hyperthyroidism.

This chain uses TRBV6-5 with TRBJ2-5, with 7 nucleotides matching TRBD1. Germline loops: CDR1 MNHEY, CDR2 SVGAGI. The J segment lost 13 bases and the V segment lost 2 bases, leaving 13 bases of the junction unmatched. CDR3 length equals 14 residues. The CDR3 nucleotides read TGTGCCAGCAGTTACGATGGGACAGCGGAGCCGAGGTACTTC. Its translation is CASSYDGTAEPRYF.

The V and J genes are TRBV28 and TRBJ1-2; D is perhaps TRBD1 (5 bases). The CDR3 is made up of 13 amino acids. The V end was cut by 6 bases, the J end by 8 bases, with 16 bases between. Germline-derived CDR1 and CDR2 are MDHEN and SYDVKM. Here the CDR3 reads CASRNLGRVGYTF. CDR3 in DNA: TGTGCCAGCAGAAACCTCGGCAGGGTGGGCTACACCTTC.

This clonotype has ten or more counts. The V and J genes are TRBV2 and TRBJ1-4; maybe TRBD1 (6 bases). Between the trimmed V and J ends, which lost 4 bases and 5 bases, there was a span of 8 bases. Per germline, CDR1 SNHLY and CDR2 FYNNEI. The CDR3 covers 13 residues. The CDR3 sequence: CASSGDTNEKLFF. CDR3 DNA sequence: TGTGCCAGCAGTGGGGACACAAATGAAAAACTGTTTTTT.

This clonotype was seen repeatedly, ten times or more. This chain links TRBV6-1 with TRBJ2-5; D not resolved. Trimming cost V 5 bases and J 0 bases, with 7 bases left between them. The CDR3 contains 13 residues. Germline CDR1 MNHNS, CDR2 SASEGT. The CDR3 DNA reads TGTGCCAGCAGTTGGGCAGACCAAGAGACCCAGTACTTC. Protein product: CASSWADQETQYF.

This clonotype occurred many times. The rearrangement uses TRBV27 and TRBJ2-7, with 14 bases matching TRBD2. The germline V gene has CDR1 MNHEY and CDR2 SMNVEV (reference sequence). V shed 5 bases and J 5 bases; nucleotides not matched to a gene: 8. This CDR3 is built from 16 residues. The CDR3 loop reads CASSIGTSGSQNEQYF. The CDR3 DNA reads TGTGCCAGCAGTATCGGGACTAGCGGGAGTCAGAACGAGCAGTACTTC.

At least ten counts were recorded for this clonotype. This chain links TRBV28 with TRBJ2-1; 10 bases line up with TRBD1. V lost 6 bases, J lost 7 bases, and 15 bases stayed unmatched. The CDR3 has 17 amino acids. Germline V gene sequence: CDR1 MDHEN, CDR2 SYDVKM. CDR3: CASSILRGTGARNEQFF. CDR3 DNA: TGTGCCAGCAGCATACTTCGCGGGACAGGGGCGAGGAATGAGCAGTTCTTC.

This clonotype was recorded many times. The chain uses TRBV27 and TRBJ2-5; D tentatively fits TRBD1 or TRBD2 (6 bases each). Looked up from germline, CDR1 is MNHEY and CDR2 is SMNVEV (reference sequence). The CDR3 sequence is 16 residues long. Trimming stripped 6 bases from V and 4 bases from J, with 21 bases between. The CDR3 loop reads CASSSTRQEGIETQYF. CDR3 sequence (DNA): TGTGCCAGCAGCTCAACCCGACAGGAGGGAATAGAGACCCAGTACTTC.